Here is one T cell receptor (beta chain) with its context. Per germline, CDR1 SGHNT and CDR2 YYREEE (reference sequence). Trimming removed 0 bases at V and 7 bases at J, with 11 bases between. The CDR3 runs to 14 residues. Measured with immunoSEQ multiplex PCR; TCRdb has only the in-frame clones, and not every one. This table has approximately 110,000 clones, approximately 85% appearing once. These data originate in a study of PD-L1 blockade in urothelial cancer. The sample was PBMCs, taken around atezolizumab (anti-PD-L1) treatment. The chain uses TRBV5-4 and TRBJ2-1; D might be TRBD1 (5 bases). This clonotype originated in a man aged 50-60 years with urothelial cancer. The CDR3 here is CASSLAQGRNEQFF. CDR3 nucleotide sequence: TGTGCCAGCAGCTTGGCCCAGGGAAGGAATGAGCAGTTCTTC. Filled out from reference TRBV5-4 and TRBJ2-1, the complete variable domain reads ETGVTQSPTHLIKTRGQQVTLRCSSQSGHNTVSWYQQALGQGPQFIFQYYREEENGRGNFPPRFSGLQFPNYSSELNVNALELDDSALYLCASSLAQGRNEQFFGPGTRLTVL.